This T cell receptor beta chain was profiled in a study of a mutant IDH1 vaccine in newly diagnosed glioma. Across the study: Treated patients had a mean age of roughly 40 years and a 62.5% male, roughly 40% female split.

Germline CDR1 is MGHDK and CDR2 is SYGVNS. After removal of 5 bases from V and 12 bases from J, the junction contained 11 bases not matched to a gene. The CDR3 runs to 15 residues. Documented time point: baseline, week 1 (first vaccination visit). As for treatment: pre-vaccination baseline after standard-of-care therapy. New WHO grade 3 or 4 astrocytomas that were IDH1-mutant and ATRX-lost had been found in donors. Using immunoSEQ multiplex PCR, the repertoire was profiled, and TCRdb retains in-frame clones only, with some absent. Of about 38,000 clones in the sample, over 85% are singletons; the top ten hold about a sixth.

The sequences come from PBMCs, collected from a glioma patient treated with radiotherapy, temozolomide or both. The origin of this receptor is a man younger than 30 with glioma. The chain links TRBV25-1 to TRBJ2-1, with 12 positions matching TRBD2. The CDR3 bases are TGTGCCAGCAGTATTTCACTAGCGGGAGGAGCTATGCAGTTCTTC. It translates to CASSISLAGGAMQFF. Filled out from reference TRBV25-1 and TRBJ2-1, the complete variable domain reads EADIYQTPRYLVIGTGKKITLECSQTMGHDKMYWYQQDPGMELHLIHYSYGVNSTEKGDLSSESTVSRIRTEHFPLTLESARPSHTSQYLCASSISLAGGAMQFFGPGTRLTVL.